This T cell receptor (beta chain) was retrieved from a study of beta chain features in type 1 diabetes. Study-wide results and caveats: Reduced insertions and increased deletions marked VDJ junctions in type 1 diabetes patients. In cDNA sequencing, cells with high TCR expression could be over-represented. Patients showed naive, central memory and Treg TCRB repertoires that appeared more similar than those of healthy donors.

The study reverse transcribed the entire isolated RNA, so it sequenced expressed TCRB transcripts. Roughly 3.4 million reads were obtained on average from naive, central memory and regulatory T cell samples. Here immunoSEQ multiplex PCR was the method, and the copy in TCRdb shows in-frame clones only, minus some. In the table there are 300,000 to 450,000 clones, roughly a fifth of which are singletons. This clone was counted a few times. Its antigen remains unidentified. The TCR originated in a woman younger than 35 in good health. The sequenced sample consisted of naive CD4+ T cells from blood.

CDR3 loop: CASSEGESLAKNIQYF. The CDR3 nucleotides read TGTGCCAGCAGCGAGGGGGAAAGTCTAGCCAAAAACATTCAGTACTTC. This chain connects TRBV9 to TRBJ2-4; possibly TRBD1 for D (6 bases). Germline V CDR1 and CDR2: SGDLS, YYNGEE. V was shortened by 3 bases and J by 0 bases, with 13 bases between the two germline ends. CDR3 length: 16 amino acids.